The 15 T cell receptor beta chains below all came from one sample that was sequenced in a study of cytomegalovirus exposure and HLA in healthy donors. Vbeta (60) and Jbeta (13) primers were used in the PCR. Assay used: immunoSEQ multiplex PCR; TCRdb lists only in-frame clones, some missing. The sample lists 130,000 to 150,000 clones; about 73% were seen once. Sequenced: PBMCs. Source of these receptors: a man between 40 and 49 years old in good health and CMV-seropositive.

The chain links TRBV30 to TRBJ2-7, with D possibly being TRBD2 (5 bases). This CDR3 spans 12 amino acids. Germline V gene lookup returns CDR1 GTSNPN and CDR2 SVGIG (reference sequence). The V and J ends lost 3 bases and 5 bases respectively, with 11 bases between them. The CDR3 DNA follows: TGTGCCTGGAGGCTAGCTACCCACGAGCAGTACTTC. Translating gives CAWRLATHEQYF. Filled out from reference TRBV30 and TRBJ2-7, the complete variable domain reads SQTIHQWPATLVQPVGSPLSLECTVEGTSNPNLYWYRQAAGRGLQLLFYSVGIGQISSEVPQNLSASRPQDRQFILSSKKLLLSDSGFYLCAWRLATHEQYFGPGTRLTVT.

This chain joins TRBV28 and TRBJ1-1, with D hard to call. Germline-derived CDR1 and CDR2 are MDHEN and SYDVKM. Trimming shortened V by 3 bases and J by 6 bases, and 11 bases separated the two germline ends. This CDR3 has 13 amino acids. The CDR3 DNA follows: TGTGCCAGCAGTTTTGGTGGTCGGGCTGAAGCTTTCTTT. Translation: CASSFGGRAEAFF.

This chain uses TRBV28 with TRBJ1-2; D is possibly TRBD1 (6 bases). The CDR3 runs 14 residues. With 8 bases removed from V and 6 bases from J, the gap between germline ends came to 19 bases. Germline values: CDR1 MDHEN, CDR2 SYDVKM. The CDR3: CASSGASTGDGYTF. CDR3 sequence (DNA): TGTGCCAGCTCTGGAGCCTCGACAGGTGATGGCTACACCTTC.

J is TRBJ1-2 and V is TRBV29-1, with 8 bases lining up with TRBD1. The germline V gene encodes CDR1 SQVTM and CDR2 ANQGSEA. The V gene end was trimmed by 4 bases and the J gene end by 7 bases; junction bases not matched to a gene: 5. The CDR3 spans 12 residues. This CDR3 reads CSVGQGARGYTF. The CDR3 DNA reads TGCAGCGTTGGGCAGGGGGCGCGTGGCTACACCTTC.

V usage is TRBV28 and J usage is TRBJ2-3, with 11 bases matching TRBD2. Germline V CDR1 and CDR2: MDHEN, SYDVKM. The CDR3 contains 16 residues. V lost 7 bases to trimming and J lost 0 bases; unmatched junction nucleotides: 6. CDR3 residues: CASTIAGGTSTDTQYF. Written as DNA, the CDR3 is TGTGCCAGCACTATAGCGGGAGGGACAAGCACAGATACGCAGTATTTT.

The chain links TRBV6-6 to TRBJ1-5, with D possibly TRBD1 on 5 matching bases. CDR1 is MNHNY, CDR2 SVGAGI, per germline (reference sequence). This CDR3 is built from 15 residues. The ends were cut back, 4 bases at V and 2 bases at J, with 12 bases in the middle. CDR3 residues: CASSFQGDRNQPQHF. The CDR3 region has the DNA TGTGCCAGCAGTTTTCAAGGGGATCGCAATCAGCCCCAGCATTTT.

This rearrangement joins TRBV7-2 to TRBJ1-2, with 7 bases aligning to TRBD1. V dropped 5 bases and J dropped 2; count of bases not matched to a gene: 17. Germline loops: CDR1 SGHTA, CDR2 FQGNSA. The CDR3 is 18 amino acids. The CDR3 here is CASSPKGGRGPPNYGYTF. The CDR3 nucleotides read TGTGCCAGCAGCCCTAAAGGGGGCAGGGGCCCCCCGAACTATGGCTACACCTTC.

A word on this clone: Other nucleotide sequences from this sample produce the same CDR3. This chain joins TRBV5-1 and TRBJ1-2; TRBD1 is a possible D gene (5 bases). Trimming removed 1 base from V and 0 bases from J, with 10 bases in between. The germline gives CDR1 SGHRS, CDR2 YFSETQ. The CDR3 has 15 residues. The CDR3 reads CASSLLAGSNYGYTF. The CDR3, as DNA: TGCGCCAGCAGCTTGCTGGCAGGGTCTAACTATGGCTACACCTTC.

The chain uses TRBV7-9 and TRBJ1-1; D unresolved. The CDR3 contains 15 residues. Germline CDR1 SEHNR, CDR2 FQNEAQ (reference sequence). Trimming shortened V by 2 bases and J by 0 bases, and 10 bases separated the two germline ends. The chain's CDR3 is CASSLLIGLNTEAFF. The CDR3 region has the DNA TGTGCCAGCAGCTTACTAATCGGGTTGAACACTGAAGCTTTCTTT.

This clone showed up just a few times. V usage is TRBV10-3 and J usage is TRBJ2-3, with TRBD2 as a possible D gene (6 bases). Germline V gene sequence: CDR1 ENHRY, CDR2 SYGVKD. This CDR3 spans 14 amino acids. V lost 4 bases to trimming and J lost 2 bases, with 10 bases between them. CDR3 nucleotide sequence: TGTGCCATCAGTGCTAGCGAATTCACAGATACGCAGTATTTT. Residues: CAISASEFTDTQYF.

This sequence joins TRBV2 and TRBJ2-7; 9 bases match TRBD1. V shed 6 bases, J shed 4 bases, and the junction held 13 bases outside the gene matches. This CDR3 spans 16 amino acids. Germline V CDR1 and CDR2: SNHLY, FYNNEI. The DNA for the CDR3 is TGTGCCAGCAGGGCTATAGGGACAGGGCTGACATACGAGCAGTACTTC. This codes for CASRAIGTGLTYEQYF.

The J gene is TRBJ2-1, the V gene TRBV11-2; TRBD2 matches at 7 bases. This CDR3 has 17 amino acids. The junction had 15 bases not matched to a gene; V was cut back by 2 bases and J by 8 bases. The germline CDR1 and CDR2 sequences are SGHAT and FQNNGV. The CDR3 sequence: CASSLLGGLAELDEQFF. CDR3 DNA sequence: TGTGCCAGCAGCTTATTGGGTGGGCTAGCGGAGTTGGATGAGCAGTTCTTC.

V and J are TRBV6-6 and TRBJ1-1, with D hard to call. CDR1 and CDR2 from the germline V gene are MNHNY and SVGAGI (reference sequence). The CDR3 consists of 14 residues. The V gene lost 11 bases and the J gene lost 1 base, with 17 bases spanning the gap. The CDR3 DNA sequence: TGTGCCGGCCAGGTCGGAGGGAGGAACACTGAAGCTTTCTTT. Encoded protein: CAGQVGGRNTEAFF.

The V call is TRBV30, the J call TRBJ1-5, with D tentatively TRBD1 (6 bases). V lost 3 bases and J 2 bases, leaving 8 bases between the germline ends. Germline V lookup: CDR1 GTSNPN, CDR2 SVGIG (reference sequence). The CDR3 contains 13 residues. Here the CDR3 reads CAWRQGRNQPQHF. CDR3 DNA: TGTGCCTGGAGACAGGGTCGCAATCAGCCCCAGCATTTT.

The rearrangement uses TRBV30 and TRBJ1-1; D perhaps matches TRBD1 (5 bases). Looked up from germline, CDR1 is GTSNPN and CDR2 is SVGIG (reference sequence). The CDR3 sequence is 13 residues long. The V end lost 0 bases, the J end lost 4 bases, and 9 bases lay between the germline ends. The CDR3 region has the DNA TGTGCCTGGAGTGTTAACGGGGGCACTGAAGCTTTCTTT. Residues: CAWSVNGGTEAFF.